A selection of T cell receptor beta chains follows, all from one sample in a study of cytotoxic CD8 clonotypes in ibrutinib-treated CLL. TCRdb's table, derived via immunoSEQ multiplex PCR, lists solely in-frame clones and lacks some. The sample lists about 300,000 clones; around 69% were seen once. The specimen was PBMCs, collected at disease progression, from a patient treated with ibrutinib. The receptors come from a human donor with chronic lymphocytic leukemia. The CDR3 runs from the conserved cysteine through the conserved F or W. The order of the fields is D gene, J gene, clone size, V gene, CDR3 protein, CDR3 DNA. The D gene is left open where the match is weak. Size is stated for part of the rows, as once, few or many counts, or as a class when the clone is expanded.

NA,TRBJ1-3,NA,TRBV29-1,CSVGGSLGNTIYF,TGCAGCGTTGGGGGCAGCCTTGGAAACACCATATATTTT
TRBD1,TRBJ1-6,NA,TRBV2,CASSAPLRDRNSPLHF,TGTGCCAGCAGTGCACCCCTAAGGGACAGGAATTCACCCCTCCACTTT
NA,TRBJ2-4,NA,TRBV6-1,CASSEAPGNIQYF,TGTGCCAGCAGTGAAGCTCCGGGAAACATTCAGTACTTC
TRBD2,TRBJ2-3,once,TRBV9,CASSPQRLAGSTDTQYF,TGTGCCAGCAGCCCCCAACGACTAGCGGGAAGCACAGATACGCAGTATTTT
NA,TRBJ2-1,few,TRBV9,CASSVVHNEQFF,TGTGCCAGCAGCGTAGTACACAATGAGCAGTTCTTC
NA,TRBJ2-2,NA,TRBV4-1,CASSQVWGSGIVSIRRELFF,TGCGCCAGCAGCCAAGTTTGGGGGAGCGGTATAGTCTCGATCAGGCGGGAGCTGTTTTTT
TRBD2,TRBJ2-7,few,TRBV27,CASKPRFLAGNYEQYF,TGTGCCAGCAAACCGCGCTTTCTAGCGGGGAACTACGAGCAGTACTTC
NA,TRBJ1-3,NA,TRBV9,CASSVAVNRVDTIYF,TGTGCCAGCAGCGTAGCAGTTAACAGGGTAGACACCATATATTTT
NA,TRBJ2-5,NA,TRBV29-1,CSVLGRAETQYF,TGCAGCGTTTTAGGACGGGCAGAGACCCAGTACTTC
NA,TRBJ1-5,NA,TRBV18,CASSLRETAFEPQHF,TGTGCCAGCTCACTCCGGGAAACCGCTTTTGAGCCCCAGCATTTT
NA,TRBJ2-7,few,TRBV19,CASSYRVAYEQYF,TGTGCCAGTAGTTACCGAGTCGCCTACGAGCAGTACTTC
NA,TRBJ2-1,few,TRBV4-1,CASSKDPAGQHNEQFF,TGCGCCAGCAGCAAAGACCCGGCGGGACAGCACAATGAGCAGTTCTTC
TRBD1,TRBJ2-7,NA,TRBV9,CASSVGGTGVYEQYF,TGTGCCAGCAGCGTAGGCGGGACAGGGGTATACGAGCAGTACTTC
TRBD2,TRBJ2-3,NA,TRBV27,CASSGGRGDTQYF,TGTGCCAGCAGCGGCGGGAGAGGGGATACGCAGTATTTT
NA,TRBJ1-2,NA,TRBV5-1,CASSLVGESNYGYTF,TGCGCCAGCAGCTTGGTGGGGGAATCTAACTATGGCTACACCTTC
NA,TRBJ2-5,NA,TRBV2,CASRFTPLQETQYF,TGTGCCAGCAGGTTTACCCCCTTGCAAGAGACCCAGTACTTC
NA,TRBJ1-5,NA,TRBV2,CASRAPGLSNQPQHF,TGTGCCAGCAGGGCCCCAGGCTTAAGTAATCAGCCCCAGCATTTT
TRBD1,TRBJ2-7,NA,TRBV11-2,CASSLGGDRVHEQYF,TGTGCCAGCAGCTTAGGGGGGGACAGGGTCCACGAGCAGTACTTC
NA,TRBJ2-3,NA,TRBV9,CASSVDKRPGGTDTQYF,TGTGCCAGCAGCGTAGATAAGCGTCCGGGGGGCACAGATACGCAGTATTTT
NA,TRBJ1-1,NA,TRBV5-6,CASSFGPPGEAFF,TGTGCCAGCAGCTTTGGGCCGCCGGGGGAGGCTTTCTTT